The 8 T cell receptor beta chains below were found in one sample sequenced in a study of control samples from healthy donors and cancer patients. Here immunoSEQ multiplex PCR was the method, and the copy in TCRdb shows in-frame clones only, minus some. The sample has about 140,000 clones, roughly 92% seen once. Sequenced material: blood. These receptors were collected from a man aged 25-40 years in good health.

The chain links TRBV6-1 to TRBJ1-5; 8 bases are shared with TRBD1. J was trimmed by 8 bases and V by 2 bases; bases with no gene match: 8. Germline loops: CDR1 MNHNS, CDR2 SASEGT. This CDR3 is built from 15 residues. CDR3 DNA sequence: TGTGCCAGCAGTGAAAACCCGACAGGGGTTAAGCCCCAGCATTTT. It specifies CASSENPTGVKPQHF.

The V gene is TRBV19, the J gene TRBJ1-2; maybe TRBD1 (6 bases). The CDR3 is 15 amino acids. The germline V gene has CDR1 LNHDA and CDR2 SQIVND (reference sequence). V was clipped by 0 bases and J by 4 bases, with 12 bases between them. Here the CDR3 reads CASSIDRGYGYGYTF. The CDR3 nucleotides are TGTGCCAGTAGTATAGACAGGGGTTACGGCTATGGCTACACCTTC.

This clone was seen just once. The chain employs TRBV6-2 or TRBV6-3 and TRBJ2-1; D is undetermined. This CDR3 has 14 residues. Germline CDR1 is MNHEY and CDR2 is SVGEGT. The V end lost 0 bases, the J end lost 3 bases, and 6 bases lay between the germline ends. The CDR3: CASSYSEDYNEQFF. The CDR3, as DNA: TGTGCCAGCAGTTACTCCGAGGACTACAATGAGCAGTTCTTC.

Remarks on this clone: Germline is not matched at one junction end, which may reflect a read error. This sequence joins TRBV12-3 or TRBV12-4 and TRBJ2-4; D unclear. The CDR3 totals 11 residues. Here the CDR3 reads CASSFESAAHF. The CDR3 DNA follows: TGTGCCAGCAGTTTTGAGAGTGCAGCGCACTTC.

The V call is TRBV13, the J call TRBJ1-5; 8 nucleotides agree with TRBD1. J was trimmed by 4 bases and V by 6 bases; bases with no gene match: 5. The germline CDR1 and CDR2 sequences are PRHDT and FYEKMQ (reference sequence). The CDR3 runs to 14 residues. The CDR3 protein is CASSLRQGNQPQHF. The DNA of the CDR3 is TGTGCCAGCAGTCTTCGACAGGGGAATCAGCCCCAGCATTTT.

V usage is TRBV11-3 and J usage is TRBJ2-7; D perhaps matches TRBD1 (5 bases). Germline values: CDR1 SGHNT, CDR2 YENEEA. The V and J ends lost 3 bases and 5 bases respectively, with 8 bases between them. The CDR3 runs to 12 residues. The CDR3 DNA sequence: TGTGCCAGCAGCTTGGACATCAACGAGCAGTACTTC. This sequence encodes CASSLDINEQYF.

This chain links TRBV29-1 with TRBJ2-7; 10 bases fit TRBD2. Trimming took 7 bases from V and 0 from J; bases not matched to a gene: 3. In germline, CDR1 is SQVTM, CDR2 ANQGSEA. The CDR3 is 13 residues long. CDR3 nucleotides: TGCAGCGCTGCTAGCGGGAGCTCCTACGAGCAGTACTTC. This gives the protein CSAASGSSYEQYF.

This sequence joins TRBV6-2 or TRBV6-3 and TRBJ2-1; 12 bases match TRBD2. The junction had 3 bases not matched to a gene; V was cut back by 4 bases and J by 8 bases. The CDR3 sequence is 14 residues long. Germline CDR1 MNHEY, CDR2 SVGEGT. The CDR3 spells CASSSPSGRDEQFF. CDR3 bases: TGTGCCAGCAGTTCTCCTAGCGGGAGGGATGAGCAGTTCTTC.